This section outlines one TCR beta chain sequence together with its context. In TCRdb, the 5' RACE reads were re-called with MiXCR into one record per CDR3 protein. This sample carries about 400,000 distinct CDR3 sequences, about a quarter of them seen once, and the ten largest clones take around 12%. This record comes from a study of T-cell memory formation after mild COVID-19. The source is an adult woman who had mild COVID-19 (a few samples of this study predate the infection). Cell type and time point are not known. Sequenced input: PBMCs or a T cell subset sorted from them (not recorded which).

DNA of the CDR3: TGTGCCAGCAGCGTCGGGCCACCCATGAATTCCTACGAGCAGTACTTC. The encoded protein is CASSVGPPMNSYEQYF. The rearrangement joins TRBV9 to TRBJ2-7, with D unclear. Looked up from germline, CDR1 is SGDLS and CDR2 is YYNGEE. The CDR3 sequence is 16 residues long. V was pared by 2 bases and J by 1 base, with 16 bases between.